The clone carrying this T cell receptor (beta chain) has a count of ten or more. The antigen is unknown. The data belong to a study of T-cell reconstitution after alpha-beta-depleted transplantation in children. Study outcomes and limitations: T-cell numbers and diversity one year post-transplant derived largely from freshly generated T cells. Surviving recipient T cells and thymic progenitors underlay high day-60 TCRbeta diversity in some patients. Expanded graft clones, several hundred of them, were reportedly the source of alpha-beta T cells about two months after transplant.

TCRbeta library preparation incorporated unique molecular identifiers. Each CDR3 protein is one row after TCRdb ran MiXCR on the PCR reads. This table holds about 100,000 distinct CDR3 sequences, 5% to 6% found once. The ends were cut back, 3 bases at V and 4 bases at J, with 12 bases in the middle. Looked up from germline, CDR1 is PRHDT and CDR2 is FYEKMQ (reference sequence). The CDR3 totals 14 residues. Sequencing used PBMCs, mostly from graft donor cells, obtained 60 days after TCRalphabeta/CD19-depleted stem cell transplant. This receptor was taken from a female patient aged 2-10 years who had a stem cell transplant for Fanconi anemia, so the T cells may come from the graft donor. This rearrangement joins TRBV13 to TRBJ1-2; D unclear. The CDR3 spells CASSLGWGIYGYTF. The CDR3 nucleotides read TGTGCCAGCAGCTTGGGATGGGGAATCTATGGCTACACCTTC.